This T cell receptor beta chain was obtained from a study of T cell repertoires in cytomegalovirus infection. Germline V gives CDR1 MDHEN, CDR2 SYDVKM. Trimming stripped 4 bases from V and 1 base from J, with 11 bases between. CDR3 length: 14 amino acids. One entry per CDR3 protein, called by TCRdb with MiXCR from the reads. The table includes around 290,000 distinct CDR3 sequences, about 25% detected once. The sample comprised PBMCs. This chain joins TRBV28 and TRBJ2-7; a weak D match, TRBD2 (6 bases). The TCR was taken from a human donor in good health (CMV status not recorded). Some clones in this sample may be carry-over from other donors' samples. The CDR3 nucleotides read TGTGCCAGCAGTTCGGGGGACGGATCCTACGAGCAGTACTTC. Residues: CASSSGDGSYEQYF. Complete variable domain (other parts from reference TRBV28 and TRBJ2-7): DVKVTQSSRYLVKRTGEKVFLECVQDMDHENMFWYRQDPGLGLRLIYFSYDVKMKEKGDIPEGYSVSREKKERFSLILESASTNQTSMYLCASSSGDGSYEQYFGPGTRLTVT.